Listed here are 22 T cell receptor beta chains from one sample, sequenced in a study of molecular identifiers for immune sequencing clone quantification. TCRdb used MiXCR to reprocess the PCR reads, holding one entry per CDR3 protein. The sample has 62,000 or so distinct CDR3 sequences; around 18% are singletons. Material for sequencing was naive CD8+ T cells from blood, with Jurkat cell RNA spiked in. The subset is: FACS-sorted CD8+CD4-CCR7+CD45RA+ naive T cells. The origin of the receptors is a human donor in good health. Some libraries in this study had Jurkat cell RNA spiked in.

A remark on this clonotype: This may be a read error, as it is one base from a much larger clone. The chain is built from TRBV5-6 and TRBJ2-5; D is unclear. Trimming removed 4 bases from V and 5 bases from J, with 12 bases in between. The CDR3 is 13 amino acids. Germline CDR1 reads SGHDT; CDR2 reads YYEEEE. The CDR3 coding sequence is TGTGCCAGCAGCCCGGAGAAGTCTGAGACCCAGTACTTC. Translating gives CASSPEKSETQYF. Supplemented by reference TRBV5-6 and TRBJ2-5, the full variable domain reads DAGVTQSPTHLIKTRGQQVTLRCSPKSGHDTVSWYQQALGQGPQFIFQYYEEEERQRGNFPDRFSGHQFPNYSSELNVNALLLGDSALYLCASSPEKSETQYFGPGTRLLVL.

Worth noting for this clonotype: One end of the junction fails to match germline, which may point to a read error. This chain uses TRBV30 with TRBJ1-4, with TRBD1 matching over 8 bases. There are 14 residues in the CDR3. Germline V gene data show CDR1 as GTSNPN and CDR2 as SVGIG (reference sequence). The CDR3 spells CARSDQGAWEKLFF. DNA of the CDR3: TGTGCCAGGAGTGATCAGGGGGCTTGGGAAAAACTGTTTTTT.

The V gene is TRBV25-1, the J gene TRBJ2-2, with D uncertain. V was cut by 6 bases and J by 7 bases, with 12 bases left in between. CDR1 is MGHDK, CDR2 SYGVNS, per germline. The CDR3 has 13 amino acids. The CDR3 nucleotides are TGTGCCAGCAGCCTGCCGCTAATCGGGGAGCTGTTTTTT. It encodes CASSLPLIGELFF.

This clonotype was picked up many times. V and J are TRBV5-1 and TRBJ2-1; unclear D gene. The CDR3 contains 16 residues. Germline V gene data show CDR1 as SGHRS and CDR2 as YFSETQ. Trimming took off 0 bases at V and 1 base at J, with 11 bases between the two ends. The CDR3 region is CASSLAGRPSYNEQFF. The CDR3, as DNA: TGCGCCAGCAGCTTGGCCGGACGGCCATCCTACAATGAGCAGTTCTTC. Looking up the rest from reference TRBV5-1 and TRBJ2-1 gives the full variable domain: KAGVTQTPRYLIKTRGQQVTLSCSPISGHRSVSWYQQTPGQGLQFLFEYFSETQRNKGNFPGRFSGRQFSNSRSEMNVSTLELGDSALYLCASSLAGRPSYNEQFFGPGTRLTVL.

Regarding this clonotype: The junction differs from germline at one of its ends, possibly a read error. This sequence joins TRBV6-2 or TRBV6-3 and TRBJ2-3, with D perhaps TRBD1 (5 bases). The CDR3 sequence is 16 residues long. Germline CDR1 and CDR2: MNHEY and SVGEGT. In nucleotides, the CDR3 is TGTGCCAGCAATTACTCGAGACAGCTTAGCACAGATATGCAGTATTTT. Protein product: CASNYSRQLSTDMQYF.

About this clonotype itself: A much larger clone lies a single base off, so this may be a read error. The genes are TRBV19 and TRBJ2-5, with TRBD2 matching over 10 bases. The CDR3 is made up of 15 amino acids. The germline V gene has CDR1 LNHDA and CDR2 SQIVND (reference sequence). CDR3 sequence (DNA): TGTGCCAATAGTCATGAACTAGCGGGGCCAGAGACCCAGTACTTC. Translation: CANSHELAGPETQYF. The variable domain in full, completed from reference TRBV19 and TRBJ2-5, reads DGGITQSPKYLFRKEGQNVTLSCEQNLNHDAMYWYRQDPGQGLRLIYYSQIVNDFQKGDIAEGYSVSREKKESFPLTVTSAQKNPTAFYLCANSHELAGPETQYFGPGTRLLVL.

This clonotype has a count of ten or more. The chain recombines TRBV7-9 with TRBJ2-5, with D possibly matching TRBD2 (5 bases). The V end was cut by 3 bases, the J end by 3 bases, with 17 bases between. Germline V gives CDR1 SEHNR, CDR2 FQNEAQ (reference sequence). This CDR3 comprises 16 residues. The CDR3 bases are TGTGCCAGCAGCTTTTGGGGAGCCCCGATGGAAGAGACCCAGTACTTC. Translating gives CASSFWGAPMEETQYF.

The chain couples TRBV15 to TRBJ2-7; D is uncertain. The CDR3 has 14 residues. CDR1 is LNHNV and CDR2 is YYDKDF in the germline V gene (reference sequence). Between the trimmed V and J ends, which lost 5 bases and 3 bases, there was a span of 14 bases. In DNA form, the CDR3 reads TGTGCCACCAGCCCGGAGTACTTATTCTACGAGCAGTACTTC. Amino acids: CATSPEYLFYEQYF.

With regard to this clonotype: This likely comes from a read error, as the CDR3 has no conserved phenylalanine or tryptophan at its end. The V gene is TRBV29-1, the J gene TRBJ2-7, with D unresolved. Germline V gene sequence: CDR1 SQVTM, CDR2 ANQGSEA. CDR3 length equals 11 residues. Trimming cost V 7 bases and J 3 bases, with 10 bases left between them. The CDR3 DNA is TGCAGCGGAATGGCTGACTACGAGCAGTACTCC. Translation: CSGMADYEQYS.

This clonotype came up many times. This chain links TRBV6-5 with TRBJ2-1; D gene uncertain. The CDR3 has 15 residues. Germline CDR1 reads MNHEY; CDR2 reads SVGAGI. Trimming cost V 1 base and J 2 bases, with 9 bases left between them. The CDR3 protein is CASSYLVGPYNEQFF. The DNA for the CDR3 is TGTGCCAGCAGTTACTTGGTAGGGCCCTACAATGAGCAGTTCTTC.

This clonotype was recorded at least ten times. V and J are TRBV4-1 and TRBJ2-7; no reliable D call. The CDR3 runs to 14 residues. The V end was cut by 3 bases, the J end by 2 bases, with 11 bases between. From germline, CDR1 is MGHRA and CDR2 YSYEKL. Written as DNA, the CDR3 is TGCGCCAGCAGCCATAGGTCCGCGGCCTACGAGCAGTACTTC. Translation gives CASSHRSAAYEQYF.

Notes on this clonotype: This may stem from a read error, because a much larger clone lies one nucleotide away. The V gene is TRBV27, the J gene TRBJ2-7; D could derive from TRBD1 or TRBD2 (6 bases each). Germline V lookup: CDR1 MNHEY, CDR2 SMNVEV (reference sequence). Trimming removed 8 bases at V and 6 bases at J, with 17 bases between. The CDR3 length is 13 residues. CDR3 sequence (DNA): TGTGCCAGCGCATGGGGGGCAGGGTTCGAGCAGTACTTC. This codes for CASAWGAGFEQYF.

This clonotype was observed a few times. A much larger clone differs from this one at a single base, so this may be a read error. This rearrangement joins TRBV6-2 or TRBV6-3 to TRBJ2-3, with D unresolved. The CDR3 is 12 amino acids. Germline CDR1 and CDR2: MNHEY and SVGEGT. CDR3 nucleotides: TGTGCCTGCAGTTCGATATCGGATACGCAGTATTTT. Translated, it gives CACSSISDTQYF.

Comment on this clonotype: A much larger clonotype is one base distant, so this may be a read error. Lacking the conserved final phenylalanine or tryptophan, this CDR3 likely reflects a read error. The V gene is TRBV7-2, the J gene TRBJ1-6, with no clear D. Germline CDR1 is SGHTA and CDR2 is FQGNSA. The V gene lost 5 bases and the J gene lost 1 base, with 12 bases spanning the gap. CDR3 length: 16 amino acids. DNA of the CDR3: TGTGCCAGCAGCACGACGGCAGCTTCCTATAATTCACCCCTCCACCTT. This codes for CASSTTAASYNSPLHL.

This clonotype was seen ten or more times. The chain's CDR3 is CASSYPDDSSYEQYF. The CDR3 nucleotides read TGTGCCAGCAGTTACCCCGACGACAGTTCCTACGAGCAGTACTTC. The chain combines TRBV6-6 with TRBJ2-7; TRBD1 might be the D (5 bases). Trimming removed 2 bases from V and 1 base from J, with 12 bases in between. CDR3 length: 15 amino acids. Germline loops: CDR1 MNHNY, CDR2 SVGAGI (reference sequence).

Worth noting for this clonotype: This may arise from a read error, as a much more abundant clone is one base away. The chain carries TRBV9 and TRBJ1-3, with D possibly matching TRBD1 (5 bases). CDR3 length: 14 amino acids. Germline CDR1 is SGDLS and CDR2 is YYNGEE. V lost 3 bases to trimming and J lost 2 bases, with 9 bases between them. CDR3: CASSETGPGNTIYF. The CDR3 bases are TGTGCCAGCAGCGAAACAGGCCCTGGAAACACCATATATTTT. The variable domain in full, completed from reference TRBV9 and TRBJ1-3, reads DSGVTQTPKHLITATGQRVTLRCSPRSGDLSVYWYQQSLDQGLQFLIQYYNGEERAKGNILERFSAQQFPDLHSELNLSSLELGDSALYFCASSETGPGNTIYFGEGSWLTVV.

At least ten counts were recorded for this clonotype. The genes are TRBV20-1 and TRBJ2-3, with D tentatively TRBD2 (6 bases). The CDR3 has 20 residues. Germline assignment: CDR1 DFQATT and CDR2 SNEGSKA (reference sequence). V dropped 1 base and J dropped 0 bases, with 26 bases sitting between them. The CDR3 sequence: CSARAYKLERAHTSTDTQYF. DNA for the CDR3: TGCAGTGCTAGAGCTTATAAATTGGAGCGGGCACACACTAGCACAGATACGCAGTATTTT.

This clonotype was recorded a few times. The chain joins TRBV30 to TRBJ2-7; TRBD2 might be the D (5 bases). V lost 3 bases and J 3 bases, leaving 12 bases between the germline ends. The CDR3 consists of 13 residues. CDR1 is GTSNPN and CDR2 is SVGIG in the germline V gene (reference sequence). The CDR3 DNA reads TGTGCCTGGAGCGACGGGGAAGTCTACGAGCAGTACTTC. Amino acids: CAWSDGEVYEQYF.

This clonotype has a single count. Given a much more abundant clone one base away, this may be a read error. The chain employs TRBV27 and TRBJ2-7, with D unresolved. With 3 bases removed from V and 7 bases from J, the gap between germline ends came to 16 bases. This CDR3 is 14 amino acids long. Looked up from germline, CDR1 is MNHEY and CDR2 is SMNVEV (reference sequence). The CDR3 DNA reads TGTGCCAGCAGTTTGGTACTGAATTCACAGGAGCAGTACTTC. The encoded protein is CASSLVLNSQEQYF.

This clonotype appeared many times. This rearrangement joins TRBV10-2 to TRBJ2-4; D gene ambiguous. Between the trimmed V and J ends, which lost 3 bases and 2 bases, there was a span of 8 bases. The CDR3 totals 14 residues. Germline CDR1 and CDR2: WSHSY and SAAADI. CDR3 bases: TGCGCCAGCAGTGATGGGCCACCCAAAAACATTCAGTACTTC. This translates into CASSDGPPKNIQYF.

This clonotype was seen at least ten times. The rearrangement uses TRBV3-1 and TRBJ2-5; D not resolved. The germline CDR1 and CDR2 sequences are LGHDT and YNNKEL (reference sequence). The V end lost 5 bases, the J end lost 9 bases, and 16 bases lay between the germline ends. This CDR3 has 13 residues. CDR3 sequence (DNA): TGTGCCAGCAGCAAAGGGCCCTTACGGGCCCAGTACTTC. It is translated as CASSKGPLRAQYF.

Notes on this clonotype: A much more abundant neighbour one base away suggests this may be a read error. The chain carries TRBV7-9 and TRBJ2-2; D call uncertain. Germline CDR1 and CDR2: SEHNR and FQNEAQ (reference sequence). Deletions cut 5 bases from V and 6 bases from J, with 10 bases between. This CDR3 region has 13 residues. Here the CDR3 reads CASSRVVSGELFF. DNA for the CDR3: TGTGCCAGCAGCCGAGTTGTGTCCGGGGAGCTGTTTTTT.